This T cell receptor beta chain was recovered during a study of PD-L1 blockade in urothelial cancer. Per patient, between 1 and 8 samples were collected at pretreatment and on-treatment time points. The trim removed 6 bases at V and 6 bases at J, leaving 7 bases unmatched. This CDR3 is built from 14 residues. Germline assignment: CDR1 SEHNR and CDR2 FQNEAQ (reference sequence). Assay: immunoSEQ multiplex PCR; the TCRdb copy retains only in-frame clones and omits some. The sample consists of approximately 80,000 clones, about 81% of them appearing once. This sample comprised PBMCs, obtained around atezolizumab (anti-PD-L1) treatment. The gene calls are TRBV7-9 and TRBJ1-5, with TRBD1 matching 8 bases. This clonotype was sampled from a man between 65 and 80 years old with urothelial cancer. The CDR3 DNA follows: TGTGCCAGCAGACCACAGGGGGTGGCTCAGCCCCAGCATTTT. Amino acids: CASRPQGVAQPQHF.